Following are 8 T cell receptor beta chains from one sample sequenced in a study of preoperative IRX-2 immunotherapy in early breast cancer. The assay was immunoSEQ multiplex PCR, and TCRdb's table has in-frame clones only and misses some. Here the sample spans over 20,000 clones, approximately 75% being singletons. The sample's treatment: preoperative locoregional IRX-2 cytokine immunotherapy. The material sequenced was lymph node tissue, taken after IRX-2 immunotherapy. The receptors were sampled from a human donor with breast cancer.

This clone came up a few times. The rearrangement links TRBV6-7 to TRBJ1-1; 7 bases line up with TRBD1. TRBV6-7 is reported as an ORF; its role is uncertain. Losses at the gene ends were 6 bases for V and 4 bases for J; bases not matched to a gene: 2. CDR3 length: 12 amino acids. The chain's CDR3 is CASRRDSTEAFF. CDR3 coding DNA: TGTGCCAGCAGGCGGGACAGCACTGAAGCTTTCTTT.

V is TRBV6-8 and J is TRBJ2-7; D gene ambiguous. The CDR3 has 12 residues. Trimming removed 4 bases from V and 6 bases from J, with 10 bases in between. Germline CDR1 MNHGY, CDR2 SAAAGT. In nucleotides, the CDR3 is TGTGCCAGCAGTTCGAGTCGTTTCGAGCAGTACTTC. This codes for CASSSSRFEQYF.

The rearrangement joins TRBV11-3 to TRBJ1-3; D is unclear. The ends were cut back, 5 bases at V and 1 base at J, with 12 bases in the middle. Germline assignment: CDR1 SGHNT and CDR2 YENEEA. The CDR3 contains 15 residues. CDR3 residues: CASSPPTSSGNTIYF. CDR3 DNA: TGTGCCAGCAGCCCCCCGACTAGTTCTGGAAACACCATATATTTT. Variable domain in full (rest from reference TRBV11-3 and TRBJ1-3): EAGVVQSPRYKIIEKKQPVAFWCNPISGHNTLYWYLQNLGQGPELLIRYENEEAVDDSQLPKDRFSAERLKGVDSTLKIQPAELGDSAVYLCASSPPTSSGNTIYFGEGSWLTVV.

The CDR3 DNA reads as TGTGCCAGCAGCGCCCCGAATGGCATCTATGGCTACACCTTC. Translating it yields CASSAPNGIYGYTF. The rearrangement links TRBV28 to TRBJ1-2; D gene unclear. This CDR3 region has 14 residues. Trimming took off 6 bases at V and 4 bases at J, with 15 bases between the two ends. Germline lookup yields CDR1 MDHEN and CDR2 SYDVKM.

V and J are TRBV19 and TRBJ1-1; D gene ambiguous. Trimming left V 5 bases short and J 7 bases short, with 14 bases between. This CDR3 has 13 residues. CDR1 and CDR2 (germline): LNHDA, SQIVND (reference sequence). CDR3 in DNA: TGTGCCAGTAGTCTCTCTGGGCCCTATGAAGCTTTCTTT. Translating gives CASSLSGPYEAFF. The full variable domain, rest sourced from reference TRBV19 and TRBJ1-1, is DGGITQSPKYLFRKEGQNVTLSCEQNLNHDAMYWYRQDPGQGLRLIYYSQIVNDFQKGDIAEGYSVSREKKESFPLTVTSAQKNPTAFYLCASSLSGPYEAFFGQGTRLTVV.

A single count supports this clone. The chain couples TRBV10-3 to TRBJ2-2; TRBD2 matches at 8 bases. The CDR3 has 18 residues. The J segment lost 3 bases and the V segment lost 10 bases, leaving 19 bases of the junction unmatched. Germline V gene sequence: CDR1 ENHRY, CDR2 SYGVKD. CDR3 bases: TGTGCCAGCTCGGGAGGGAACAGAGCCCTAGCTGACACCGGGGAGCTGTTTTTT. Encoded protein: CASSGGNRALADTGELFF.

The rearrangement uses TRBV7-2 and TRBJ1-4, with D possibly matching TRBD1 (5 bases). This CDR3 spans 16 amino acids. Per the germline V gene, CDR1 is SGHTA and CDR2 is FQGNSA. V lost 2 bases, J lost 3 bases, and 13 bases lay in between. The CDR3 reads CASSLYGTESNEKLFF. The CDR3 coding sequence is TGTGCCAGCAGCTTATACGGGACTGAGTCTAATGAAAAACTGTTTTTT.

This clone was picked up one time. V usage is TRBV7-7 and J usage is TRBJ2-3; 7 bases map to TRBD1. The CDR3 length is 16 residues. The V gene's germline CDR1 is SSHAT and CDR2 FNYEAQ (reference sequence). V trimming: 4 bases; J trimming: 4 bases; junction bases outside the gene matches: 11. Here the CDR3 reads CASSSGTDFLADTQYF. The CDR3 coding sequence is TGTGCCAGCAGCTCGGGGACAGATTTTTTGGCAGATACGCAGTATTTT.